This T cell receptor (beta chain) came from a study of CD8+CD57+ T cells in acquired aplastic anemia. Profiling that covered TCR beta VDJ and CDR3 relied on genomic DNA as its template. Each CDR3 protein gets one entry after TCRdb re-called the reads with MiXCR. The sample shows 250,000 to 350,000 distinct CDR3 sequences, 50% to 65% of them seen only once. CD8+CD57+ cell expansion, shown by flow cytometry, had occurred in the patients selected for sequencing. The CDR3 has 15 amino acids. Germline-derived CDR1 and CDR2 are DFQATT and SNEGSKA (reference sequence). V lost 5 bases to trimming and J lost 3 bases; unmatched junction nucleotides: 10.

The material sequenced was sorted CD4+, CD8+, or CD8+CD57+ T cells (not recorded which) from PBMCs. The sequence was obtained from a human donor with aplastic anemia. The V call is TRBV20-1, the J call TRBJ2-1, with 7 bases fitting TRBD2. CDR3 residues: CSAGPGGRDYNEQFF. The DNA of the CDR3 is TGCAGTGCTGGGCCGGGCGGGAGAGACTACAATGAGCAGTTCTTC.